This TCR beta chain came from a study of blood T cells in healthy people across ages (dated by TCRdb to the mid-2010s). Study-wide context: In model experiments, template switching captured roughly one uniquely barcoded TCR beta cDNA molecule for every two T cells. To track age-related changes in TCR beta repertoire diversity, the study relied on deep sequencing normalized with unique cDNA molecular identifiers. Four age groups were formed from the donors: young (average 16 years), middle-aged (roughly 38), aged (approximately 60) and long-lived (around 82). Donors of different ages were randomly distributed across sequencing lanes to avoid experimental bias. For two donors (one aged 18 to 30 and one aged 80 or older), the study analyzed two additional independent replicas of 1 million unique cDNA reads from the same blood draw.

The table lists this clonotype with a few counts. Its binding antigen is unknown. Base qualities are missing; no much larger clone stands one base away. What the research found in general, with its limitations: Because donor CMV infection status was unknown, age-related changes in expanded clonotypes were potentially confounded. Estimates of total diversity based on one million sequenced T cells were considered lower bounds and underestimates. Since profiling was done on bulk unsorted PBMCs, naive and antigen-experienced compartments could not be conclusively compared. Observed TCR beta diversity per million T cells fell roughly linearly with age, and a significant reduction was already apparent by age around 39. Compared with the aged group, more naive CD4+ T cells, fewer expanded clones and increased TCR diversity were shown by the long-lived group, suggesting age selection. Observed TCR beta diversity correlated strongly with the percentage of naive T cells measured by flow cytometry.

V has 6 bases trimmed and J has 2 bases trimmed; junction bases matching no gene number 6. The CDR3, cysteine through phenylalanine, is 15 amino acids long. Left in the record is the CDR3 DNA by itself, 45 bases read in frame from the first base. Taken from the germline V gene, the CDR1 and CDR2 loops are SGHRS and YFSETQ. Systemically healthy Caucasian individuals from Russia, 35 to 40 in total and aged about 6 to 100 years, were included as donors. About 9.6 milliliters of peripheral blood were collected from each donor into EDTA-treated Vacutainer tubes. Ficoll-Paque density-gradient centrifugation was used to isolate PBMCs, with at least 6 million per sample. Trizol reagent was used to extract total RNA from the PBMCs, yielding at least 5.5 micrograms per sample. For every donor, an aliquot of PBMCs went through flow cytometry to measure the percentages of naive CD45RAhigh/CD27high T cells. Library preparation employed 5' RACE. TCRdb records Illumina HiSeq 2500 as the sequencer. A second about 7 to 11 cycle PCR used a sample-barcoded 5' primer and a J-beta primer mix. Each TCR beta cDNA molecule received a unique molecular identifier from a template-switch 5' adaptor carrying 12 random nucleotides. At least 3 million CDR3-containing paired-end reads were obtained from each sample. The Mint cDNA synthesis kit, primed by a TRBC-specific oligonucleotide, was used to synthesize first-strand cDNA from all RNA. Following uracil-DNA glycosylase treatment, all cDNA underwent a first 18-cycle PCR with the universal primers M1SS and BC2_uni_R. For the original study's pipeline: Normalization of each sample was performed by random selection of 1 million high-quality reads, each carrying a distinct molecular identifier. Reads sharing molecular identifiers were discarded rather than binned into consensus sequences. MiTCR, with a Q25 quality threshold and the strictest error-elimination algorithm, was used for CDR3 identification, clonotype clustering and error correction. A nonparametric unseen species model using Euler transformation provided a lower-bound estimate of total TCR beta diversity. The raw public data were reprocessed by TCRdb itself: fastp quality trimming at Q25, MiXCR clonotype calling, in-frame beta chains only. Entries that share a CDR3 protein sequence are merged under the most common genes and DNA. TCRdb, not the authors, supplied the V and J calls. Within this sample are about 970,000 distinct CDR3 sequences, with 45% to 60% of them counted one time only. The ten largest clones add up to about a fifth of the sample.

Recombination linked TRBV5-1 to TRBJ2-5; the junction holds 11 bases that match TRBD2. This TCR was sampled from a woman aged 60-75 years in good health. The sequenced sample consisted of blood. The nucleotide sequence is given as TGCGCCAGCAACTCCGGGACTAGCGGACAAGAGACCCAGTACTTC. This sequence encodes CASNSGTSGQETQYF.